The next 13 T cell receptor beta chains were all read from a single sample in a study of cytomegalovirus exposure and HLA in healthy donors. In the PCR, 60 Vbeta and 13 Jbeta primers were used. Sequencing was performed with immunoSEQ multiplex PCR; in TCRdb, only in-frame clones are kept and a portion is missing. This sample yields about 130,000 clones, of which roughly 74% are seen a single time; roughly 6% belongs to the top ten. Material for sequencing was PBMCs. These receptors were taken from a woman in her forties or fifties in good health and CMV-seropositive.

This clone was detected only a few times. The chain has TRBV12-5 and TRBJ1-4, with a tentative D call TRBD1 (5 bases). CDR1 is LGHNT and CDR2 is FRNRAP in the germline V gene. The germline V and J ends were trimmed by 5 bases and 8 bases, with 15 bases remaining between them. This CDR3 comprises 14 residues. The CDR3 coding sequence is TGTGCTAGTGGTCCCGGACATGGCCGAGAAAAACTGTTTTTT. Encoded protein: CASGPGHGREKLFF. The whole variable domain, filled in from reference TRBV12-5 and TRBJ1-4, reads DARVTQTPRHKVTEMGQEVTMRCQPILGHNTVFWYRQTMMQGLELLAYFRNRAPLDDSGMPKDRFSAEMPDATLATLKIQPSEPRDSAVYFCASGPGHGREKLFFGSGTQLSVL.

As concerns this clone: Other DNA variants within this sample encode the same CDR3. The chain combines TRBV6-1 with TRBJ1-4, with D maybe TRBD1 (6 bases). The CDR3 is made up of 12 amino acids. The germline V and J ends were trimmed by 3 bases and 8 bases, with 7 bases remaining between them. Germline-derived CDR1 and CDR2 are MNHNS and SASEGT. CDR3 coding DNA: TGTGCCAGCAGTGAGAGGGGGGAAAAACTGTTTTTT. This codes for CASSERGEKLFF.

The chain has TRBV10-3 and TRBJ2-3; TRBD1 is a possible D gene (6 bases). The CDR3 contains 14 residues. V was clipped by 0 bases and J by 5 bases, with 9 bases between them. Germline values: CDR1 ENHRY, CDR2 SYGVKD. The CDR3 coding sequence is TGTGCCATCAGTGAGTCGAGGACAGAAGATACGCAGTATTTT. It is translated as CAISESRTEDTQYF.

The rearrangement joins TRBV19 to TRBJ1-4, with D hard to call. CDR3 size: 13 residues. Per the germline V gene, CDR1 is LNHDA and CDR2 is SQIVND (reference sequence). V was clipped by 7 bases and J by 7 bases, with 13 bases between them. Here the CDR3 reads CASKDSRSEKLFF. The CDR3 bases are TGTGCCAGTAAGGATTCGCGGAGTGAAAAACTGTTTTTT.

This clone was seen more than once but under ten times. This chain uses TRBV11-3 with TRBJ2-7; weak D call: TRBD1 (5 bases). The germline V and J ends were trimmed by 6 bases and 4 bases, with 16 bases remaining between them. The CDR3 extends over 14 amino acids. Germline assignment: CDR1 SGHNT and CDR2 YENEEA. CDR3 sequence reads: CASRGAGSVYEQYF. CDR3 nucleotides: TGTGCCAGCAGAGGGGCAGGGTCAGTATACGAGCAGTACTTC.

This clone occurred once. Here the CDR3 reads CASSLDGTGDSPLHF. CDR3 nucleotide sequence: TGTGCCAGCAGCTTAGATGGGACAGGGGATTCACCCCTCCACTTT. The chain joins TRBV7-2 to TRBJ1-6; 10 positions agree with TRBD1. The CDR3 covers 15 residues. J gave up 8 bases and V 1 base, and 2 bases lay outside the gene matches. CDR1 SGHTA and CDR2 FQGNSA come from the germline V gene.

About this clone itself: Germline and junction disagree at one end, which may indicate a read error. The V and J genes are TRBV6-1 and TRBJ1-5, with unresolved D. The length of the CDR3 is 15 residues. Germline V gives CDR1 MNHNS, CDR2 SASEGT. CDR3 DNA: TGTGCCAGCAGTGAGCAGCAACGGAGCAATCGGCCCCAGCATTTT. Protein sequence: CASSEQQRSNRPQHF.

V is TRBV19 and J is TRBJ1-2; D perhaps matches TRBD1 (5 bases). The V and J ends lost 8 bases and 3 bases respectively, with 16 bases between them. Germline CDR1 LNHDA, CDR2 SQIVND (reference sequence). CDR3 length: 14 residues. CDR3 DNA sequence: TGTGCCAGTGTTGTAAGGGGAAGATACTATGGCTACACCTTC. Residues: CASVVRGRYYGYTF.

The chain joins TRBV10-2 to TRBJ2-4, with D maybe TRBD1 (5 bases). Germline CDR1 and CDR2: WSHSY and SAAADI. Trimming shortened V by 5 bases and J by 3 bases, and 17 bases separated the two germline ends. CDR3 length: 16 residues. The CDR3 spells CASSHDSDLSKNIQYF. The DNA of the CDR3 is TGCGCCAGCAGTCATGACAGCGATCTTAGCAAAAACATTCAGTACTTC.

This clone was detected only a few times. V gene TRBV19 combines with J gene TRBJ1-2; maybe TRBD1 (6 bases). V was cut by 4 bases and J by 4 bases, with 13 bases left in between. The CDR3 is made up of 14 amino acids. CDR1 and CDR2 (germline): LNHDA, SQIVND (reference sequence). The CDR3, as DNA: TGTGCCAGTAGTAGGGACACTGCACTCTATGGCTACACCTTC. As protein: CASSRDTALYGYTF.

The J gene is TRBJ1-6, the V gene TRBV29-1; D is ambiguous. Between the trimmed V and J ends, which lost 5 bases and 3 bases, there was a span of 8 bases. CDR3 length equals 13 residues. The V gene's germline CDR1 is SQVTM and CDR2 ANQGSEA. This chain's CDR3 is CSVKRDYNSPLHF. DNA of the CDR3: TGCAGCGTTAAGAGGGACTATAATTCACCCCTCCACTTT.

The chain carries TRBV11-3 and TRBJ2-7; D is uncertain. The CDR3 contains 12 residues. Germline assignment: CDR1 SGHNT and CDR2 YENEEA. V was shortened by 5 bases and J by 5 bases, with 10 bases between the two germline ends. This CDR3 reads CASSTSGDEQYF. The CDR3 coding sequence is TGTGCCAGCAGCACCTCCGGAGACGAGCAGTACTTC.

The V call is TRBV5-1, the J call TRBJ2-5, with TRBD2 identical over 8 bases. Germline V gene sequence: CDR1 SGHRS, CDR2 YFSETQ. V dropped 0 bases and J dropped 4; count of bases not matched to a gene: 11. This CDR3 is 17 amino acids long. CDR3 nucleotide sequence: TGCGCCAGCAGCTTGGCCCTACTAGCGGCGTTGGGAGAGACCCAGTACTTC. Translation: CASSLALLAALGETQYF. The full variable domain, with the rest looked up from reference TRBV5-1 and TRBJ2-5, is KAGVTQTPRYLIKTRGQQVTLSCSPISGHRSVSWYQQTPGQGLQFLFEYFSETQRNKGNFPGRFSGRQFSNSRSEMNVSTLELGDSALYLCASSLALLAALGETQYFGPGTRLLVL.